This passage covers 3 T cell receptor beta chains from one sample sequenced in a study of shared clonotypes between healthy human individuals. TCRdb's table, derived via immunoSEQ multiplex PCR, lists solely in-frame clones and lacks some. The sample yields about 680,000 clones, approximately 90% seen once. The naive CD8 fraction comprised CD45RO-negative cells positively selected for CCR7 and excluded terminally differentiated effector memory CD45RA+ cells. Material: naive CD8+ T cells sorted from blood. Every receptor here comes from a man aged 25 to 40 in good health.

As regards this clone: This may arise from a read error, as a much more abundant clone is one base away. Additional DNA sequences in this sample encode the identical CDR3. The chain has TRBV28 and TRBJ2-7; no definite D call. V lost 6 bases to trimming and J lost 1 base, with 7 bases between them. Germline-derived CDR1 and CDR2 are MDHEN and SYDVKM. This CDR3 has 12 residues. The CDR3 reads CASSSVSYEQYF. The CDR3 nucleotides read TGTGCCAGCAGCTCCGTTTCCTACGAGCAGTACTTC. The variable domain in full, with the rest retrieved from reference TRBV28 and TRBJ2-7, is DVKVTQSSRYLVKRTGEKVFLECVQDMDHENMFWYRQDPGLGLRLIYFSYDVKMKEKGDIPEGYSVSREKKERFSLILESASTNQTSMYLCASSSVSYEQYFGPGTRLTVT.

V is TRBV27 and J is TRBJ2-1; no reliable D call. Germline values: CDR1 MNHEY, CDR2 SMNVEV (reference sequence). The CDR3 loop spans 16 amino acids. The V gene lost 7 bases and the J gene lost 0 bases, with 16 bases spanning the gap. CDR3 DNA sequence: TGTGCCAGCACCCTAATAGGCCCGAGCTCCTACAATGAGCAGTTCTTC. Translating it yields CASTLIGPSSYNEQFF.

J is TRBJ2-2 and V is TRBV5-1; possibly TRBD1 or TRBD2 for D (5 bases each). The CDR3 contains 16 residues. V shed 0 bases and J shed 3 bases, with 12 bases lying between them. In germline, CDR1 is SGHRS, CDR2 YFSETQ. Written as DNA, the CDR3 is TGCGCCAGCAGCTTGGCCCTCGGGGCAGACACCGGGGAGCTGTTTTTT. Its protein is CASSLALGADTGELFF.